A single sample is the source of the 29 T cell receptor beta chains below, sequenced in a study of PD-L1 blockade in urothelial cancer. The assay was immunoSEQ multiplex PCR, and TCRdb's table has in-frame clones only and misses some. The top ten clones hold 16% of a sample with tens of thousands of clones, around 85% of them seen once. The specimen comprised PBMCs, sampled around atezolizumab (anti-PD-L1) treatment. The receptors originated from a man between 60 and 75 years old with urothelial cancer.

V and J are TRBV19 and TRBJ2-3; a weak D match, TRBD2 (5 bases). Germline lookup yields CDR1 LNHDA and CDR2 SQIVND (reference sequence). This CDR3 comprises 14 residues. V dropped 3 bases and J dropped 4 bases, with 11 bases sitting between them. CDR3 coding DNA: TGTGCCAGTAGTATTTCCGTCGGGGCAGATACGCAGTATTTT. Amino acid sequence: CASSISVGADTQYF.

The chain recombines TRBV10-3 with TRBJ2-3; TRBD1 is a possible D gene (6 bases). Trimming took 10 bases from V and 1 from J, leaving 12 bases between them. Germline CDR1 ENHRY, CDR2 SYGVKD. The CDR3 is 13 residues long. The CDR3 is CATQGWGTDTQYF. The CDR3 bases are TGTGCCACGCAGGGGTGGGGCACAGATACGCAGTATTTT.

The J gene is TRBJ2-4, the V gene TRBV7-2; 8 bases are a match to TRBD1. CDR1 is SGHTA, CDR2 FQGNSA, per germline. This CDR3 spans 14 amino acids. The V gene end was trimmed by 1 base and the J gene end by 7 bases; junction bases not matched to a gene: 3. CDR3 sequence (DNA): TGTGCCAGCAGCTTAGGGGGACAGGTTAACATTCAGTACTTC. Its translation: CASSLGGQVNIQYF.

J is TRBJ1-5 and V is TRBV7-2, with D possibly matching TRBD1 (5 bases). V dropped 1 base and J dropped 1 base, with 11 bases sitting between them. Per the germline V gene, CDR1 is SGHTA and CDR2 is FQGNSA. The CDR3 length is 16 residues. The CDR3 loop reads CASSLVGGASNQPQHF. DNA for the CDR3: TGTGCCAGCAGCTTAGTGGGCGGGGCGAGCAATCAGCCCCAGCATTTT.

V and J are TRBV4-2 and TRBJ2-7; 8 bases line up with TRBD2. Losses at the gene ends were 3 bases for V and 2 bases for J; bases not matched to a gene: 6. This CDR3 is 15 amino acids long. CDR1 LGHNA and CDR2 YNFKEQ come from the germline V gene. The CDR3 is CASSQEAGAPYEQYF. CDR3 bases: TGTGCCAGCAGCCAGGAAGCGGGAGCCCCCTACGAGCAGTACTTC.

V usage is TRBV6-5 and J usage is TRBJ2-5; D remains unclear. Per germline, CDR1 MNHEY and CDR2 SVGAGI. This CDR3 region has 14 residues. Trimming took off 8 bases at V and 2 bases at J, with 15 bases between the two ends. The CDR3 spells CASATLSSQETQYF. In DNA form, the CDR3 reads TGTGCCAGCGCTACGTTATCGTCTCAAGAGACCCAGTACTTC.

The chain links TRBV29-1 to TRBJ2-7, with D perhaps TRBD1 (7 bases). The V end lost 2 bases, the J end lost 2 bases, and 19 bases lay between the germline ends. CDR3 length equals 16 residues. The germline V gene encodes CDR1 SQVTM and CDR2 ANQGSEA. This CDR3 reads CSVEFRWRDSTYEQYF. DNA for the CDR3: TGCAGCGTTGAATTTAGGTGGAGGGACAGTACCTACGAGCAGTACTTC.

This clone was recorded only once. The chain employs TRBV7-3 and TRBJ2-7, with 7 bases fitting TRBD2. With 1 base clipped from V and 0 bases from J, the junction kept 3 bases outside the gene matches. The CDR3 is made up of 15 amino acids. Germline V gene data show CDR1 as SGHTA and CDR2 as FQGTGA. CDR3 in DNA: TGTGCCAGCAGCTTAATCGGGGGGATCTCCTACGAGCAGTACTTC. It specifies CASSLIGGISYEQYF.

The genes are TRBV10-3 and TRBJ1-5; 8 bases fit TRBD1. V dropped 6 bases and J dropped 4; count of bases not matched to a gene: 8. CDR3 size: 15 residues. The germline V gene has CDR1 ENHRY and CDR2 SYGVKD. The CDR3 nucleotides read TGTGCCATCAGCAGAGGACAGGGCGAAAATCAGCCCCAGCATTTT. Amino acids: CAISRGQGENQPQHF.

The chain recombines TRBV10-1 with TRBJ2-1, with D perhaps TRBD2 (5 bases). Germline CDR1 reads WNHNN; CDR2 reads SYGVQD (reference sequence). Trimming shortened V by 6 bases and J by 8 bases, and 17 bases separated the two germline ends. This CDR3 region has 14 residues. The CDR3 bases are TGCGCCAGCAGCATGGACTGGCGTTTCGATGAGCAGTTCTTC. Translated: CASSMDWRFDEQFF.

This sequence joins TRBV5-1 and TRBJ2-3; 10 bases fit TRBD2. This CDR3 is 18 amino acids long. CDR1 and CDR2 (germline): SGHRS, YFSETQ. After removal of 0 bases from V and 4 bases from J, the junction contained 11 bases not matched to a gene. CDR3 sequence: CASSLGALAGGGADTQYF. Written as DNA, the CDR3 is TGCGCCAGCAGCTTGGGTGCGTTAGCGGGAGGAGGCGCAGATACGCAGTATTTT.

This rearrangement joins TRBV4-3 to TRBJ2-3, with 9 bases fitting TRBD1. The CDR3 consists of 18 residues. Per the germline V gene, CDR1 is LGHNA and CDR2 is YSLEER. With 4 bases clipped from V and 4 bases from J, the junction kept 15 bases outside the gene matches. The CDR3 coding sequence is TGCGCCAGCAGCCCGGAAACAGGGGGCGGTTTTGGACCAGATACGCAGTATTTT. The encoded protein is CASSPETGGGFGPDTQYF.

This clone was seen once. The chain employs TRBV27 and TRBJ1-6; TRBD1 matches 8 bases. Unmatched junction bases numbered 7, after V lost 5 bases and J lost 1 base. Germline V gene lookup returns CDR1 MNHEY and CDR2 SMNVEV (reference sequence). This CDR3 comprises 17 residues. CDR3 sequence (DNA): TGTGCCAGCAGTCCCGGACAGGGAATTTCCTATAATTCACCCCTCCACTTT. Translated: CASSPGQGISYNSPLHF.

V usage is TRBV6-1 and J usage is TRBJ2-7, with a possible D match to TRBD1 (7 bases). V was pared by 2 bases and J by 5 bases, with 13 bases between. Germline CDR1 MNHNS, CDR2 SASEGT. The CDR3 has 14 residues. CDR3 in DNA: TGTGCCAGCAGTGAACAGGGGGGCATCAACGAGCAGTACTTC. Protein: CASSEQGGINEQYF.

This clone was recorded once. The chain uses TRBV11-3 and TRBJ2-3; unclear D gene. CDR1 is SGHNT, CDR2 YENEEA, per germline. V lost 1 base, J lost 0 bases, and 5 bases lay in between. The CDR3 loop spans 14 amino acids. The CDR3 sequence is CASSLVSSTDTQYF. The DNA of the CDR3 is TGTGCCAGCAGCTTAGTCTCTAGCACAGATACGCAGTATTTT. The whole variable domain, filled in from reference TRBV11-3 and TRBJ2-3, reads EAGVVQSPRYKIIEKKQPVAFWCNPISGHNTLYWYLQNLGQGPELLIRYENEEAVDDSQLPKDRFSAERLKGVDSTLKIQPAELGDSAVYLCASSLVSSTDTQYFGPGTRLTVL.

Within the sample, this clone is medium-sized. DNA of the CDR3: TGTGCCATCAGTGAGTTCTGGGTGGGACAGGGTTTTTCCTACAATGAGCAGTTCTTC. Its translation: CAISEFWVGQGFSYNEQFF. This chain links TRBV10-3 with TRBJ2-1, with 9 bases that match TRBD1. Germline V gene data show CDR1 as ENHRY and CDR2 as SYGVKD. Trimming cost V 1 base and J 1 base; bases outside gene matches: 11. The CDR3 totals 19 residues.

The chain combines TRBV7-9 with TRBJ1-5, with 10 bases identical to TRBD1. V was clipped by 4 bases and J by 4 bases; unmatched bases: 1. In germline, CDR1 is SEHNR, CDR2 FQNEAQ (reference sequence). The CDR3 spans 14 residues. The CDR3 loop reads CASSWGQGNQPQHF. The CDR3 DNA follows: TGTGCCAGCAGCTGGGGACAGGGGAATCAGCCCCAGCATTTT.

The chain has TRBV11-2 and TRBJ1-3, with D maybe TRBD1 (5 bases). The CDR3 spans 15 residues. From germline, CDR1 is SGHAT and CDR2 FQNNGV. Between the trimmed V and J ends, which lost 3 bases and 2 bases, there was a span of 11 bases. Written as DNA, the CDR3 is TGTGCCAGCAGCTTGGGGGGAGCTCCTGGAAACACCATATATTTT. As protein: CASSLGGAPGNTIYF.

This clone was seen just once. The chain couples TRBV27 to TRBJ1-5; the D is unclear. The CDR3 totals 15 residues. V was clipped by 1 base and J by 0 bases, with 7 bases between them. CDR1 MNHEY and CDR2 SMNVEV come from the germline V gene (reference sequence). The CDR3 region is CASSLYGISNQPQHF. CDR3 sequence (DNA): TGTGCCAGCAGTTTATACGGGATTAGCAATCAGCCCCAGCATTTT.

The CDR3: CASSLVSFVMNTEAFF. DNA of the CDR3: TGTGCCAGCAGTTTAGTGAGTTTCGTGATGAACACTGAAGCTTTCTTT. The chain employs TRBV28 and TRBJ1-1; no reliable D call. CDR3 length: 16 amino acids. Germline CDR1 and CDR2: MDHEN and SYDVKM. V was pared by 2 bases and J by 0 bases, with 13 bases between.

In this sample, this clone turned up a few times. This chain links TRBV10-1 with TRBJ2-5; the match to TRBD2 covers 9 bases. With 2 bases clipped from V and 5 bases from J, the junction kept 9 bases outside the gene matches. Germline assignment: CDR1 WNHNN and CDR2 SYGVQD (reference sequence). The CDR3 extends over 16 amino acids. The CDR3 DNA is TGCGCCAGCAGTGAGGGGCTAGCGGGAATCGCGGAGACCCAGTACTTC. Its protein product is CASSEGLAGIAETQYF.

The chain combines TRBV7-3 with TRBJ1-6; no definite D call. Trimming took off 0 bases at V and 9 bases at J, with 6 bases between the two ends. Germline assignment: CDR1 SGHTA and CDR2 FQGTGA. The CDR3 sequence is 13 residues long. The chain's CDR3 is CASSLTGRSPLHF. CDR3 nucleotide sequence: TGTGCCAGCAGCTTAACTGGCCGTTCACCCCTCCACTTT.

Only a few counts were recorded for this clone. The J gene is TRBJ1-5, the V gene TRBV18; D uncertain. The ends were cut back, 3 bases at V and 4 bases at J, with 10 bases in the middle. Per the germline V gene, CDR1 is KGHSH and CDR2 is LQKENI. This CDR3 has 14 amino acids. CDR3 sequence reads: CASSPEGTNQPQHF. CDR3 sequence (DNA): TGTGCCAGCTCACCGGAGGGAACTAATCAGCCCCAGCATTTT.

The chain is built from TRBV5-4 and TRBJ2-6, with 8 positions matching TRBD1. CDR1 is SGHNT and CDR2 is YYREEE in the germline V gene (reference sequence). V trimming: 4 bases; J trimming: 4 bases; junction bases outside the gene matches: 10. The CDR3 length is 17 residues. The chain's CDR3 is CASSAGQGVFGANVLTF. DNA for the CDR3: TGTGCCAGCAGCGCCGGACAGGGCGTATTCGGGGCCAACGTCCTGACTTTC.

The chain links TRBV21-1 to TRBJ2-1; the table gives TRBD1 as D, unverified against the DNA. TRBV21-1 is termed a pseudogene. The CDR3 is 13 amino acids. CDR3 amino acids: CASSKEGCDEQFF. The CDR3 DNA reads as TGTGCCAGCAGCAAAGAGGGGTGCGATGAGCAGTTCTTC.

This clone was recorded once. The genes are TRBV11-2 and TRBJ2-1; D might be TRBD1 (5 bases). V shed 3 bases and J shed 10 bases, with 16 bases lying between them. Germline CDR1 and CDR2: SGHAT and FQNNGV. The CDR3 sequence is 14 residues long. CDR3 sequence: CASSLPRGDGEQFF. For the CDR3, the DNA is TGTGCCAGCAGCTTGCCTAGGGGTGACGGAGAGCAGTTCTTC. Based on the CDR3 plus reference TRBV11-2 and TRBJ2-1, the full variable domain is EAGVAQSPRYKIIEKRQSVAFWCNPISGHATLYWYQQILGQGPKLLIQFQNNGVVDDSQLPKDRFSAERLKGVDSTLKIQPAKLEDSAVYLCASSLPRGDGEQFFGPGTRLTVL.

The chain is built from TRBV5-4 and TRBJ2-1, with D tentatively TRBD2 (5 bases). The CDR3 has 19 amino acids. V was shortened by 6 bases and J by 9 bases, with 34 bases between the two germline ends. From germline, CDR1 is SGHNT and CDR2 YYREEE (reference sequence). The CDR3 spells CASTQFTRGPESGSGEQFF. CDR3 nucleotide sequence: TGTGCCAGCACCCAGTTTACGCGTGGGCCTGAATCGGGGTCGGGTGAGCAGTTCTTC.

Details on this clone: Relative to the germline gene, one junction end is altered; a read error may explain this. The CDR3 region is CASSQSVGGTGELFF. The CDR3 coding sequence is TGTGCTAGCAGCCAGAGTGTGGGAGGGACCGGGGAGCTGTTTTTT. V and J are TRBV7-7 and TRBJ2-2; 7 bases line up with TRBD2. The CDR3 has 15 amino acids. CDR1 and CDR2 from the germline V gene are SSHAT and FNYEAQ (reference sequence).

V is TRBV29-1 and J is TRBJ2-7; 8 nucleotides match TRBD2. Losses at the gene ends were 3 bases for V and 2 bases for J; bases not matched to a gene: 3. The CDR3 covers 13 residues. Germline CDR1 SQVTM, CDR2 ANQGSEA. The CDR3, as DNA: TGCAGCGTTGACGTAGCGGGAACCTACGAGCAGTACTTC. This translates into CSVDVAGTYEQYF.